These T cell receptor beta chains were read from a single sample in a study of T cell repertoires in cytomegalovirus infection. TCRdb independently ran MiXCR on the reads; one entry per CDR3 protein. The table has some 200,000 distinct CDR3 sequences, more than 9% seen once; the top ten hold about 4.6%. The sequencing sample was made of PBMCs. These receptors were obtained from a human donor in good health (CMV status not recorded). Some clones in this sample may be carry-over from other donors' samples. Both conserved end residues are part of each CDR3. Size is stated for part of the rows, as once, few or many counts, or as a class when the clone is expanded.

j_gene: TRBJ2-1
abundance: few
v_gene: TRBV6-5
CDR3aa: CASSTGTSRGEQFF

j_gene: TRBJ1-2
abundance: many
v_gene: TRBV7-2
CDR3aa: CASSTRDRGALGYTF

j_gene: TRBJ1-1
abundance: .
v_gene: TRBV12-3/TRBV12-4
CDR3aa: CASSFGPLNTEAFF

j_gene: TRBJ1-2
abundance: many
v_gene: TRBV10-3
CDR3aa: CAISDLIRNYGYTF

j_gene: TRBJ2-3
abundance: many
v_gene: TRBV7-2
CDR3aa: CASSPVRVYTDTQYF

j_gene: TRBJ2-2
abundance: .
v_gene: TRBV30
CDR3aa: CAWSVQSEETGELFF

j_gene: TRBJ2-7
abundance: few
v_gene: TRBV6-6
CDR3aa: CASSETGGSTTYEQYF

j_gene: TRBJ2-7
abundance: many
v_gene: TRBV28
CDR3aa: CASRKLSGSPYEQYF

j_gene: TRBJ2-2
abundance: many
v_gene: TRBV7-9
CDR3aa: CASSPKGNTGELFF

j_gene: TRBJ2-2
abundance: .
v_gene: TRBV7-2
CDR3aa: CASSLSLENTGELFF

j_gene: TRBJ1-1
abundance: .
v_gene: TRBV10-3
CDR3aa: CAISAGTGNTEAFF

j_gene: TRBJ1-1
abundance: many
v_gene: TRBV7-2
CDR3aa: CASSLAQGNTEAFF

j_gene: TRBJ2-3
abundance: many
v_gene: TRBV7-2
CDR3aa: CASSLQGYSTDTQYF

j_gene: TRBJ1-5
abundance: many
v_gene: TRBV7-2
CDR3aa: CASSRGGGISNQPQHF

j_gene: TRBJ2-4
abundance: many
v_gene: TRBV11-2
CDR3aa: CASSLPGLAKNIQYF

j_gene: TRBJ2-3
abundance: many
v_gene: TRBV7-3
CDR3aa: CASSFRTGKGTDTQYF

j_gene: TRBJ2-3
abundance: few
v_gene: TRBV4-2
CDR3aa: CASSQRMGGDSTDTQYF

j_gene: TRBJ2-3
abundance: many
v_gene: TRBV28
CDR3aa: CASSLLAGQYASTDTQYF

j_gene: TRBJ1-1
abundance: many
v_gene: TRBV5-6
CDR3aa: CASSFRGVPRNTEAFF

j_gene: TRBJ2-1
abundance: many
v_gene: TRBV6-2/TRBV6-3
CDR3aa: CASRRVGTSGSNEQFF

j_gene: TRBJ1-2
abundance: many
v_gene: TRBV7-2
CDR3aa: CASSLVGTGAGYTF

j_gene: TRBJ2-7
abundance: .
v_gene: TRBV9
CDR3aa: CASSVDQVTEQYF

j_gene: TRBJ2-3
abundance: few
v_gene: TRBV29-1
CDR3aa: CSVLGEDTQYF

j_gene: TRBJ2-3
abundance: .
v_gene: TRBV6-2/TRBV6-3
CDR3aa: CASSYPGVRTPTQYF

j_gene: TRBJ2-1
abundance: .
v_gene: TRBV4-2
CDR3aa: CASSQVGAEQFF

j_gene: TRBJ1-3
abundance: few
v_gene: TRBV19
CDR3aa: CASLHRRSGNTIYF

j_gene: TRBJ2-7
abundance: many
v_gene: TRBV6-2/TRBV6-3
CDR3aa: CASSYSKEASEQYF

j_gene: TRBJ1-6
abundance: .
v_gene: TRBV12-3/TRBV12-4
CDR3aa: CASSFTGNNSPLHF

j_gene: TRBJ2-1
abundance: many
v_gene: TRBV11-2
CDR3aa: CASSYPLDASGGPDSYNEQFF

j_gene: TRBJ1-4
abundance: few
v_gene: TRBV28
CDR3aa: CASRVDRRNEKLFF

j_gene: TRBJ2-7
abundance: many
v_gene: TRBV11-2
CDR3aa: CASSLDRGPSGRVSYEQYF

j_gene: TRBJ2-7
abundance: few
v_gene: TRBV5-6
CDR3aa: CASSRQGRGEQYF

j_gene: TRBJ1-5
abundance: few
v_gene: TRBV6-2/TRBV6-3
CDR3aa: CAGQGVGQPQHF

j_gene: TRBJ2-7
abundance: .
v_gene: TRBV7-2
CDR3aa: CASSLVAALGSYEQYF

j_gene: TRBJ1-6
abundance: few
v_gene: TRBV10-3
CDR3aa: CAISDRGADSPLHF

j_gene: TRBJ2-1
abundance: many
v_gene: TRBV20-1
CDR3aa: CSARGSGVAGYNEQFF

j_gene: TRBJ2-1
abundance: many
v_gene: TRBV7-3
CDR3aa: CASSPTGRSEQFF

j_gene: TRBJ1-2
abundance: many
v_gene: TRBV7-2
CDR3aa: CASSPLLSYGYTF

j_gene: TRBJ2-5
abundance: many
v_gene: TRBV7-2
CDR3aa: CASSQRTSGRVRETQYF

j_gene: TRBJ2-3
abundance: many
v_gene: TRBV11-2
CDR3aa: CASSSGTLGDDTQYF

j_gene: TRBJ2-1
abundance: many
v_gene: TRBV15
CDR3aa: CATSRKSPGLANEQFF

j_gene: TRBJ2-7
abundance: many
v_gene: TRBV7-2
CDR3aa: CASSSRLAEHEQYF

j_gene: TRBJ1-2
abundance: few
v_gene: TRBV27
CDR3aa: CASSSYDRGGGYTF

j_gene: TRBJ1-4
abundance: .
v_gene: TRBV28
CDR3aa: CASSLSFEKLFF

j_gene: TRBJ1-5
abundance: many
v_gene: TRBV7-2
CDR3aa: CASRPGGGNQPQHF

j_gene: TRBJ1-1
abundance: once
v_gene: TRBV7-3
CDR3aa: CDSSPTGNTEAFF

j_gene: TRBJ1-1
abundance: .
v_gene: TRBV30
CDR3aa: CAWSGLLNTEAFF